This T cell receptor (beta chain) is from a study of T-cell memory formation after mild COVID-19. MiXCR, applied by TCRdb to the 5' RACE reads, yields one record per CDR3 protein. The table records over 450,000 distinct CDR3 sequences, about 20% of them present only once. Sequences were obtained from PBMCs or a T cell subset sorted from them (not recorded which). The source is an adult woman who had mild COVID-19 (a few samples of this study predate the infection). Cell type and time point are not known.

The DNA for the CDR3 is TGTGCCAGCAGCCAAGCCGGTAATTCACCCCTCCACTTT. This encodes CASSQAGNSPLHF. The chain links TRBV14 to TRBJ1-6; D gene unclear. This CDR3 region has 13 residues. The germline gives CDR1 SGHDN, CDR2 FVKESK. The ends were cut back, 1 base at V and 6 bases at J, with 4 bases in the middle.